These T cell receptor beta chains were read from a single sample in a study of T cell clones after liver transplantation. Assay used: immunoSEQ multiplex PCR; TCRdb lists only in-frame clones, some missing. The data contain nearly 55,000 clones, around 84% of them singletons. This material consisted of CD4+ T cells from blood, taken before liver transplant. These receptors were taken from a human donor who received a liver transplant. Each CDR3 is given with its conserved first and last residue.

J gene,V gene,CDR3 protein
TRBJ2-5,TRBV7-3,CASSPDPGETQYF
TRBJ2-5,TRBV4-2,CASSQRRDRETQYF
TRBJ2-2,TRBV11-3,CASSFTGLTGELFF
TRBJ1-1,TRBV11-2,CASSVQGGNTEAFF
TRBJ2-5,TRBV5-1,CASAPGQGFRGETQYF
TRBJ2-3,TRBV9,CASSVVGTRGGDTQYF
TRBJ1-2,TRBV2,CASSYRDSRNYGYTF
TRBJ1-3,TRBV11-2,CASSPLTGVPGNTIYF
TRBJ2-2,TRBV4-3,CASSHNWRSGELFF
TRBJ1-6,TRBV9,CASSVERTGTSPLHF
TRBJ1-2,TRBV4-2,CASSQEGTPRGYGYTF
TRBJ1-5,TRBV10-3,CAISDSNQPQHF
TRBJ2-5,TRBV2,CASSGDRQETQYF
TRBJ1-1,TRBV27,CASSLGQNTEAFF
TRBJ1-5,TRBV6-4,CASSAEYGQPQHF
TRBJ1-1,TRBV4-1,CASSPFRAGRGMNTEAFF
TRBJ2-1,TRBV5-1,CASRFRDTYNEQFF
TRBJ2-7,TRBV2,CASAKDLDAAYEQYF
TRBJ1-3,TRBV5-4,CASSQLGARGNTIYF
TRBJ2-7,TRBV7-2,CASSSVRGQGFHEQYF
TRBJ1-2,TRBV19,CASSPGRDLSTFNYGYTF
TRBJ1-5,TRBV7-2,CASSFAATGTSNQPQHF
TRBJ1-5,TRBV7-9,CASSLAQGTRSVGNQPQHF
TRBJ2-7,TRBV29-1,CSVEFSGGIEQYF
TRBJ2-3,TRBV28,CASSSHFEGTSGSIGKYTDTQYF
TRBJ2-3,TRBV19,CASSTGWGYTDTQYF
TRBJ2-7,TRBV2,CASSENYEQYF
TRBJ2-3,TRBV5-1,CASMLVGAGDTQYF
TRBJ2-3,TRBV7-3,CASAGQGRSDTQYF
TRBJ2-1,TRBV18,CASSPAGTGGYNEQFF
TRBJ2-3,TRBV7-2,CASSHPSTDTQYF
TRBJ2-7,TRBV11-2,CASSRTIAGNEQYF
TRBJ1-3,TRBV4-2,CASSQSQTGNTIYF
TRBJ2-2,TRBV12-2,CASRLIIAGELFF
TRBJ2-5,TRBV6-5,CASSYSRGAREQYF
TRBJ2-7,TRBV7-8,CASSLTGTYEQYF
TRBJ2-7,TRBV6-6,CASRDSPSSYEQYF
TRBJ2-1,TRBV29-1,CSTRTSGRAYEQFF
TRBJ1-4,TRBV6-1,CASIGPNRSNEKLFF
TRBJ1-5,TRBV6-5,CASSLDRNQPQHF
TRBJ2-2,TRBV10-3,CAISGGTSGTGELFF
TRBJ1-2,TRBV29-1,CSVEGQGAGYTF